The rows below give T cell receptor beta chains drawn from one sample of a study of cytomegalovirus exposure and HLA in healthy donors. TCRdb's copy holds only in-frame clones and misses some; the assay was immunoSEQ multiplex PCR. The sample lists around 180,000 clones; roughly four fifths were seen once. Sequenced input: PBMCs. All receptors derive from a woman aged 45-60 years in good health and CMV-seronegative. Both conserved end residues are part of each CDR3. The D gene is left open where the match is weak. Expanded clones are given a class, and other clones once, few, many or no size at all.

V: TRBV4-1; size: .; D: .; J: TRBJ2-2; DNA: TGCGCCAGCAGCCCCCTTGGGCGGAACACCGGGGAGCTGTTTTTT; CDR3: CASSPLGRNTGELFF
V: TRBV25-1; size: .; D: .; J: TRBJ2-7; DNA: TGTGCCAGCAGCCCCCGGGACAAGATCGAGCAGTACTTC; CDR3: CASSPRDKIEQYF
V: TRBV4-1; size: .; D: .; J: TRBJ2-5; DNA: TGCGCCAGCAGCCAAGAGTCCCTGTTTCAGACCCAGTACTTC; CDR3: CASSQESLFQTQYF
V: TRBV19; size: .; D: .; J: TRBJ2-3; DNA: TGTGCCAGTAGTGAAGGGCCGGGGGATACGCAGTATTTT; CDR3: CASSEGPGDTQYF
V: TRBV28; size: few; D: .; J: TRBJ2-5; DNA: TGTGCCAGCAGAGGAGGAGACTTAAAAGAGACCCAGTACTTC; CDR3: CASRGGDLKETQYF
V: TRBV6-5; size: few; D: .; J: TRBJ2-3; DNA: TGTGCCAGCTCCTATAAGCGTGCAGATACGCAGTATTTT; CDR3: CASSYKRADTQYF
V: TRBV11-3; size: .; D: TRBD1; J: TRBJ2-3; DNA: TGTGCCAGCAGCAGCTACAGGGGAAATACGCAGTATTTT; CDR3: CASSSYRGNTQYF
V: TRBV7-9; size: .; D: TRBD2; J: TRBJ2-1; DNA: TGTGCCAGCAGCTCTAGGGGTCTTGTAGCGGGAGGATTGAATGAGCAGTTCTTC; CDR3: CASSSRGLVAGGLNEQFF
V: TRBV10-2; size: .; D: TRBD1; J: TRBJ1-1; DNA: TGCGCCAGCACCTATATGACAGGGGTTGAAGCTTTCTTT; CDR3: CASTYMTGVEAFF
V: TRBV11-2; size: .; D: .; J: TRBJ1-4; DNA: TGTGCCAGCAGCTTATGGGGGCCAGACCGTTTAGAAAAACTGTTTTTT; CDR3: CASSLWGPDRLEKLFF
V: TRBV30; size: .; D: TRBD1; J: TRBJ1-1; DNA: TGTGCCTGGAGTAGATCCGGACAGGCACGTTCCACTGAAGCTTTCTTT; CDR3: CAWSRSGQARSTEAFF
V: TRBV7-9; size: .; D: TRBD1; J: TRBJ2-3; DNA: TGTGCCAGCAGCCTAGCGGGACAGGGGGCCTTCGCGCATTTT; CDR3: CASSLAGQGAFAHF
V: TRBV5-1; size: once; D: TRBD2; J: TRBJ2-5; DNA: TGCGCCAGCAGCGCGGACGGGCACGGGAGGGCCCTAGAGACCCAGTACTTC; CDR3: CASSADGHGRALETQYF
V: TRBV5-6; size: .; D: TRBD1; J: TRBJ1-4; DNA: TGTGCCAGCAGCTGGGGACAGGAAACTAATGAAAAACTGTTTTTT; CDR3: CASSWGQETNEKLFF
V: TRBV28; size: .; D: .; J: TRBJ2-3; DNA: TGTGCCAGCAGCCGCAGGACAGATACAGATACGCAGTATTTT; CDR3: CASSRRTDTDTQYF
V: TRBV10-3; size: .; D: TRBD1; J: TRBJ1-6; DNA: TGTGCCATCCAAAGACAGGGGGATAATTCACCCCTCCACTTT; CDR3: CAIQRQGDNSPLHF
V: TRBV28; size: .; D: .; J: TRBJ1-2; DNA: TGTGCCAGCAGCCAGTGGGGACGGGAGGAGAGGGGCTACACCTTC; CDR3: CASSQWGREERGYTF
V: TRBV5-4; size: .; D: TRBD1; J: TRBJ1-2; DNA: TGTGCCAGCAGCTTGGGGACAGGGAACTATGGCTACACCTTC; CDR3: CASSLGTGNYGYTF
V: TRBV7-7; size: .; D: .; J: TRBJ2-2; DNA: TGTGCTAGCAGCCCCGCCACAGGCAATATGAACACCGGGGAGCTGTTTTTT; CDR3: CASSPATGNMNTGELFF
V: TRBV6-5; size: few; D: TRBD2; J: TRBJ2-5; DNA: TGTGCCAGCAGTAAACCGGGGGGACCGGCGACCCAGTACTTC; CDR3: CASSKPGGPATQYF
V: TRBV6-5; size: few; D: .; J: TRBJ1-3; DNA: TGTGCCAGCAGTCATCCCACAGGAACTGGAAACACCATATATTTT; CDR3: CASSHPTGTGNTIYF
V: TRBV27; size: .; D: TRBD1; J: TRBJ2-7; DNA: TGTGCCAGCAGTTTATCCACAGGGGCCTACGAGCAGTACTTC; CDR3: CASSLSTGAYEQYF
V: TRBV7-2; size: .; D: TRBD1; J: TRBJ1-2; DNA: TGTGCCAGCAGGCCCGGACAGGGCGTTGGCTACACCTTC; CDR3: CASRPGQGVGYTF
V: TRBV6-1; size: .; D: .; J: TRBJ1-4; DNA: TGTGCCAGCAGGGAAACCAGGTGGGAAAAACTGTTTTTT; CDR3: CASRETRWEKLFF
V: TRBV10-3; size: .; D: TRBD1; J: TRBJ2-5; DNA: TGTGCCATCAGTGAGCCAGGGGGCGTCAAAGAGACCCAGTACTTC; CDR3: CAISEPGGVKETQYF
V: TRBV28; size: .; D: TRBD1; J: TRBJ2-7; DNA: TGTGCCAGCAGTTTCCGGGACAGGCCGACCTACGAGCAGTACTTC; CDR3: CASSFRDRPTYEQYF
V: TRBV29-1; size: .; D: TRBD1; J: TRBJ2-5; DNA: TGCAGCGTGGAACAGGGGCGGCGTGAGACCCAGTACTTC; CDR3: CSVEQGRRETQYF
V: TRBV7-3; size: few; D: .; J: TRBJ2-3; DNA: TGTGCCAGCAGCCCAAGCACAGATACGCAGTATTTT; CDR3: CASSPSTDTQYF
V: TRBV7-8; size: .; D: .; J: TRBJ1-5; DNA: TGTGCCAGCAGCTTAGGGGGCGACAATCAGCCCCAGCATTTT; CDR3: CASSLGGDNQPQHF
V: TRBV6-1; size: .; D: .; J: TRBJ1-5; DNA: TGTGCCAGCAGTCAGGGTCGATACCAGCCCCAGCATTTT; CDR3: CASSQGRYQPQHF
V: TRBV7-8; size: .; D: TRBD2; J: TRBJ2-5; DNA: TGTGCCAGCAGCTCCTGGACTAGCGGGGGGGAAGAGACCCAGTACTTC; CDR3: CASSSWTSGGEETQYF
V: TRBV18; size: few; D: TRBD1; J: TRBJ1-5; DNA: TGTGCCAGCTCACCGGGGACAGGGGGCGATCAGCCCCAGCATTTT; CDR3: CASSPGTGGDQPQHF
V: TRBV5-4; size: .; D: TRBD1; J: TRBJ1-2; DNA: TGTGCCAGCAGCCTAGAGGGACAGCCACGTGTAACCTTC; CDR3: CASSLEGQPRVTF
V: TRBV18; size: once; D: .; J: TRBJ2-5; DNA: TGTGCCAGCTCACCCACAATCCAAGAGACCCAGTACTTC; CDR3: CASSPTIQETQYF
V: TRBV2; size: .; D: .; J: TRBJ2-5; DNA: TGTGCCAGCAGTGAATCGGGAGTCAAGAGGCTTCACAAAGAGACCCAGTACTTC; CDR3: CASSESGVKRLHKETQYF
V: TRBV5-4; size: .; D: .; J: TRBJ2-7; DNA: TGTGCCAGCAGCCTCGACTACGTATCCTACGAGCAGTACTTC; CDR3: CASSLDYVSYEQYF
V: TRBV6-1; size: .; D: .; J: TRBJ1-5; DNA: TGTGCCAGCAGTGAATTTTACAGGTATAGCAATCAGCCCCAGCATTTT; CDR3: CASSEFYRYSNQPQHF
V: TRBV29-1; size: .; D: .; J: TRBJ2-7; DNA: TGCAGCGTTGTTGCAGGGGGACTTTACTACGAGCAGTACTTC; CDR3: CSVVAGGLYYEQYF
V: TRBV7-2; size: .; D: TRBD2; J: TRBJ2-5; DNA: TGTGCCAGCAGCTTACAAGGGCAGGGAGGGGAGACCCAGTACTTC; CDR3: CASSLQGQGGETQYF
V: TRBV9; size: .; D: TRBD1; J: TRBJ1-4; DNA: TGTGCCAGCAGCGCCGGGACAGGCGGGAATGAAAAACTGTTTTTT; CDR3: CASSAGTGGNEKLFF
V: TRBV4-1; size: .; D: TRBD2; J: TRBJ2-5; DNA: TGCGCCAGCAGCCAAGGGGAACGCGGGAGGCGCAAGACCCAGTACTTC; CDR3: CASSQGERGRRKTQYF
V: TRBV30; size: .; D: .; J: TRBJ2-7; DNA: TGTGCCTGGAGTGTACGCCTTAGGGGACTCTACGAGCAGTACTTC; CDR3: CAWSVRLRGLYEQYF
V: TRBV5-4; size: .; D: TRBD2; J: TRBJ2-7; DNA: TGTGCCAGCAGCATTAGCGGGAGCCACTACGAGCAGTACTTC; CDR3: CASSISGSHYEQYF
V: TRBV5-4; size: .; D: .; J: TRBJ2-7; DNA: TGTGCCAGCAGCTTCGGGTGGCGACCGCTGACCTACGAGCAGTACTTC; CDR3: CASSFGWRPLTYEQYF
V: TRBV28; size: .; D: TRBD1; J: TRBJ1-6; DNA: TGTGCCAGCAGTTTAAGACAGGGGGGGAATTCACCCCTCCACTTT; CDR3: CASSLRQGGNSPLHF
V: TRBV2; size: .; D: TRBD1; J: TRBJ2-7; DNA: TGTGCCAGCACCACCCCGAACGGGACAGGGATCTACGAGCAGTACTTC; CDR3: CASTTPNGTGIYEQYF